The clone carrying this TCR beta chain has more than one count but fewer than ten. No antigen is known for it. The data were obtained in a study of T cell responses to AZD1222 COVID-19 vaccine. Across the whole study: Second-dose schedules of about 4 or about 12 weeks were combined. Study-level findings and limits: The study reported that nearly half of spike-specific TCRs target unmutated variant regions. Clonal diversity was possibly underestimated; the donors were predominantly white British and more often female. Repertoires were obtained solely post-peak T cell response.

TCRdb's copy holds only in-frame clones and misses some; the assay was immunoSEQ multiplex PCR. The sample records approximately 140,000 clones, around 95% being singletons. The CDR3 is 19 amino acids. CDR1 MNHGY and CDR2 SVAAGI come from the germline V gene. The ends lost 5 bases at V and 5 bases at J; junction bases unmatched: 16. The sequencing here drew on peripheral blood, taken on day 0 of AZD1222 vaccination. The chain uses TRBV6-9 and TRBJ1-4; 11 positions agree with TRBD1. This clonotype was sampled from an adult in good health. The CDR3 coding sequence is TGTGCCAGCAGTACGGACAGGGGGCTCCCACCTTTCCTGAATGAAAAACTGTTTTTT. Residues: CASSTDRGLPPFLNEKLFF.